This T cell receptor beta chain was found in a study of early T cells in non-severe SARS-CoV-2 infection. Whole-study context: Sequencing of bulk RNA from unsorted whole blood was done, without chain pairing.

The TCR library protocol was used to attach unique molecular identifiers. These identifiers were attached to individual cDNA molecules. Using its own MiXCR run on the 5' RACE reads, TCRdb lists one record per CDR3 protein. The table shows tens of thousands of distinct CDR3 sequences, with roughly an eighth occurring only once. Many counts were recorded for this clonotype. Trimming pared 5 bases from V and 6 bases from J, leaving 10 bases between. The CDR3 length is 13 residues. CDR1 and CDR2 (germline): KGHSH, LQKENI. The sequence derives from an adult who was a healthcare worker with PCR-confirmed SARS-CoV-2 infection or an uninfected control (not recorded which). This chain joins TRBV18 and TRBJ1-4; unclear D gene. Sequenced: whole blood. CDR3 DNA sequence: TGTGCCAGCTCAAGGGAAGTTGATGAAAAACTGTTTTTT. This gives the protein CASSREVDEKLFF.